Shown below are 18 T cell receptor beta chains from a single sample sequenced in a study of T cell responses to AZD1222 COVID-19 vaccine. Measured with immunoSEQ multiplex PCR; TCRdb has only the in-frame clones, and not every one. The sample lists approximately 13,000 clones; under 90% were seen once. Sequenced here: peripheral blood, sampled 28 days after the second AZD1222 dose. The source is an adult who received the AZD1222 COVID-19 vaccine.

The chain carries TRBV27 and TRBJ1-1; TRBD1 aligns across 11 bases. CDR3 length: 14 amino acids. J lost 3 bases, V lost 7 bases, and 4 bases had no gene match. Germline CDR1 is MNHEY and CDR2 is SMNVEV (reference sequence). The CDR3, as DNA: TGTGCCAGCAAACTGGGACAGGGGGACACTGAAGCTTTCTTT. Its translation is CASKLGQGDTEAFF.

This sequence joins TRBV5-1 and TRBJ2-7; 10 bases match TRBD1. The CDR3 consists of 17 residues. CDR1 and CDR2 (germline): SGHRS, YFSETQ. V trimming: 2 bases; J trimming: 5 bases; junction bases outside the gene matches: 13. This CDR3 is CASSFVPSGTGDDEQYF. For the CDR3, the DNA is TGCGCCAGCAGCTTTGTCCCATCCGGGACAGGGGATGACGAGCAGTACTTC.

The chain is built from TRBV6-5 and TRBJ2-7; perhaps D is TRBD1 or TRBD2 (5 bases each). CDR3 length: 12 residues. From germline, CDR1 is MNHEY and CDR2 SVGAGI. Trimming cost V 6 bases and J 1 base, with 7 bases left between them. Here the CDR3 DNA reads TGTGCCAGCAGGGGGACGTCCTACGAGCAGTACTTC. Translated: CASRGTSYEQYF.

The chain uses TRBV6-5 and TRBJ2-5; 11 nucleotides match TRBD2. J was trimmed by 0 bases and V by 4 bases; bases with no gene match: 1. This CDR3 has 15 amino acids. Germline loops: CDR1 MNHEY, CDR2 SVGAGI. The CDR3 DNA reads as TGTGCCAGCAGTTCGACTAGCGGGGACCAAGAGACCCAGTACTTC. Protein product: CASSSTSGDQETQYF.

The gene calls are TRBV4-1 and TRBJ1-5; a weak D match, TRBD1 (6 bases). This CDR3 contains 15 residues. Germline CDR1 reads MGHRA; CDR2 reads YSYEKL. V shed 0 bases and J shed 7 bases, with 13 bases lying between them. The CDR3 DNA reads TGCGCCAGCAGCCAAGAACAGGGAAAATACCAGCCCCAGCATTTT. It translates to CASSQEQGKYQPQHF.

This clone showed up just a few times. This chain links TRBV2 with TRBJ2-7, with D possibly TRBD2 on 6 matching bases. The V and J ends lost 3 bases and 2 bases respectively, with 14 bases between them. CDR3 length: 15 amino acids. Looked up from germline, CDR1 is SNHLY and CDR2 is FYNNEI. DNA of the CDR3: TGTGCCAGCAGTGATGGAGGGGACGGAACCTACGAGCAGTACTTC. Translation: CASSDGGDGTYEQYF.

The CDR3 nucleotides are TGTGCCAGCAGTCCCCGTCCGAACGCCGGACAGAGCAATCAGCCCCAGCATTTT. Encoded protein: CASSPRPNAGQSNQPQHF. The chain recombines TRBV27 with TRBJ1-5, with a possible D match to TRBD1 (6 bases). Germline V gene sequence: CDR1 MNHEY, CDR2 SMNVEV (reference sequence). V was trimmed by 5 bases and J by 1 base, leaving 21 bases between them. The CDR3 runs to 18 residues.

The rearrangement uses TRBV18 and TRBJ2-4; D possibly matches TRBD1 or TRBD2 (5 bases each). CDR1 and CDR2 (germline): KGHSH, LQKENI. V lost 4 bases, J lost 6 bases, and 13 bases lay in between. The CDR3 runs 14 residues. In DNA, the CDR3 is TGTGCCAGCTCACTAGGGGATGGAGGAAACATTCAGTACTTC. Its protein product is CASSLGDGGNIQYF. Variable domain in full (rest from reference TRBV18 and TRBJ2-4): NAGVMQNPRHLVRRRGQEARLRCSPMKGHSHVYWYRQLPEEGLKFMVYLQKENIIDESGMPKERFSAEFPKEGPSILRIQQVVRGDSAAYFCASSLGDGGNIQYFGAGTRLSVL.

The chain recombines TRBV3-1 (or the pseudogene TRBV3-2) with TRBJ1-4; perhaps TRBD1 as D (5 bases). Trimming cost V 2 bases and J 7 bases, with 17 bases left between them. Germline CDR1 reads LGHDT; CDR2 reads YNNKEL (reference sequence). This CDR3 is built from 16 residues. CDR3 protein: CASSQTAGAGTEKLFF. As DNA, the CDR3 is TGTGCCAGCAGCCAAACCGCCGGGGCCGGAACTGAAAAACTGTTTTTT.

The V call is TRBV5-6, the J call TRBJ1-1, with D maybe TRBD1 (6 bases). The CDR3 has 14 residues. V lost 4 bases, J lost 7 bases, and 17 bases lay in between. From germline, CDR1 is SGHDT and CDR2 YYEEEE. The CDR3 region has the DNA TGTGCCAGCAGCGCGTCGGGACACAGAATTGAAGCTTTCTTT. This translates into CASSASGHRIEAFF.

This clone was counted a few times. V and J are TRBV4-2 and TRBJ2-2, with 11 bases matching TRBD2. Trimming cost V 5 bases and J 0 bases; bases outside gene matches: 8. Germline V gene lookup returns CDR1 LGHNA and CDR2 YNFKEQ. This CDR3 is 18 amino acids long. CDR3 region: CASSFDIAGGTNTGELFF. The CDR3 region has the DNA TGTGCCAGCAGCTTCGACATAGCGGGGGGGACGAACACCGGGGAGCTGTTTTTT.

The gene calls are TRBV11-1 and TRBJ2-3; unclear D gene. Trimming removed 5 bases at V and 6 bases at J, with 9 bases between. The germline CDR1 and CDR2 sequences are SGHAT and FQDESV (reference sequence). CDR3 length: 12 residues. In DNA, the CDR3 is TGTGCCAGCAGCCCTAGGGTTGATACGCAGTATTTT. The encoded protein is CASSPRVDTQYF.

The CDR3 coding sequence is TGTGCCTGGAGTGTACAGGGTGCCCAGCCCCAGCATTTT. Translating gives CAWSVQGAQPQHF. This rearrangement joins TRBV30 to TRBJ1-5; possibly TRBD1 for D (6 bases). This CDR3 contains 13 residues. V gave up 0 bases and J gave up 7 bases, with 10 bases separating them. Germline V gives CDR1 GTSNPN, CDR2 SVGIG (reference sequence).

This chain links TRBV4-2 with TRBJ1-5; perhaps TRBD1 as D (6 bases). Trimming stripped 3 bases from V and 0 bases from J, with 18 bases between. The CDR3 spans 18 residues. The germline CDR1 and CDR2 sequences are LGHNA and YNFKEQ. The CDR3 sequence: CASSQGGRGDYSNQPQHF. CDR3 sequence (DNA): TGTGCCAGCAGCCAGGGGGGGCGGGGAGATTATAGCAATCAGCCCCAGCATTTT.

The chain carries TRBV12-3 or TRBV12-4 and TRBJ2-7; D perhaps matches TRBD2 (6 bases). Trimming stripped 5 bases from V and 6 bases from J, with 8 bases between. This CDR3 comprises 11 residues. The CDR3 DNA sequence: TGTGCCAGCAGTCGGGGGTCCGAGCAGTACTTC. Its translation: CASSRGSEQYF.

This clone was seen once. The J gene is TRBJ1-2, the V gene TRBV11-2; 12 nucleotides align to TRBD1. CDR1 is SGHAT, CDR2 FQNNGV, per germline. There are 15 residues in the CDR3. V was clipped by 5 bases and J by 8 bases; unmatched bases: 9. CDR3 amino acids: CASSAWGQGARGYTF. As DNA, the CDR3 is TGTGCCAGCAGCGCGTGGGGACAGGGGGCGCGGGGCTACACCTTC.

The chain combines TRBV30 with TRBJ2-3; 9 positions match TRBD1. The V segment lost 0 bases and the J segment 2 bases; nucleotides outside the gene matches: 6. The CDR3 sequence is 16 residues long. Looked up from germline, CDR1 is GTSNPN and CDR2 is SVGIG (reference sequence). This chain's CDR3 is CAWSVGQGRATDTQYF. The DNA of the CDR3 is TGTGCCTGGAGTGTAGGACAGGGGCGGGCCACAGATACGCAGTATTTT.

V is TRBV30 and J is TRBJ1-3; 8 positions match TRBD1. The J segment lost 4 bases and the V segment lost 4 bases, leaving 6 bases of the junction unmatched. In germline, CDR1 is GTSNPN, CDR2 SVGIG (reference sequence). The CDR3 loop spans 14 amino acids. CDR3 loop: CAWTRTGNGNTIYF. The CDR3 DNA follows: TGTGCCTGGACTCGGACAGGGAACGGAAACACCATATATTTT.